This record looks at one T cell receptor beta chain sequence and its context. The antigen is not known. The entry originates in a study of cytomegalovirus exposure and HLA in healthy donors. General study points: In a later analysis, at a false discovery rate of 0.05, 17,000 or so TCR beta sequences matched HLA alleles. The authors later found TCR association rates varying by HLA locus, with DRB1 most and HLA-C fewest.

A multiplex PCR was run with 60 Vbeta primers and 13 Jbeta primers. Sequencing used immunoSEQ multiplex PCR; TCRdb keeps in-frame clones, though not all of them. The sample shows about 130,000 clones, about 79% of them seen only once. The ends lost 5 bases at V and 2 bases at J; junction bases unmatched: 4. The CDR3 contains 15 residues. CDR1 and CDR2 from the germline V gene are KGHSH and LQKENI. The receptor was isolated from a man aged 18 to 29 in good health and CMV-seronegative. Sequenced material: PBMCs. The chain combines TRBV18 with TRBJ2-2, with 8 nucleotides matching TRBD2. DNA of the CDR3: TGTGCCAGCTCAAGGGGACTAGAAAACACCGGGGAGCTGTTTTTT. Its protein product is CASSRGLENTGELFF.